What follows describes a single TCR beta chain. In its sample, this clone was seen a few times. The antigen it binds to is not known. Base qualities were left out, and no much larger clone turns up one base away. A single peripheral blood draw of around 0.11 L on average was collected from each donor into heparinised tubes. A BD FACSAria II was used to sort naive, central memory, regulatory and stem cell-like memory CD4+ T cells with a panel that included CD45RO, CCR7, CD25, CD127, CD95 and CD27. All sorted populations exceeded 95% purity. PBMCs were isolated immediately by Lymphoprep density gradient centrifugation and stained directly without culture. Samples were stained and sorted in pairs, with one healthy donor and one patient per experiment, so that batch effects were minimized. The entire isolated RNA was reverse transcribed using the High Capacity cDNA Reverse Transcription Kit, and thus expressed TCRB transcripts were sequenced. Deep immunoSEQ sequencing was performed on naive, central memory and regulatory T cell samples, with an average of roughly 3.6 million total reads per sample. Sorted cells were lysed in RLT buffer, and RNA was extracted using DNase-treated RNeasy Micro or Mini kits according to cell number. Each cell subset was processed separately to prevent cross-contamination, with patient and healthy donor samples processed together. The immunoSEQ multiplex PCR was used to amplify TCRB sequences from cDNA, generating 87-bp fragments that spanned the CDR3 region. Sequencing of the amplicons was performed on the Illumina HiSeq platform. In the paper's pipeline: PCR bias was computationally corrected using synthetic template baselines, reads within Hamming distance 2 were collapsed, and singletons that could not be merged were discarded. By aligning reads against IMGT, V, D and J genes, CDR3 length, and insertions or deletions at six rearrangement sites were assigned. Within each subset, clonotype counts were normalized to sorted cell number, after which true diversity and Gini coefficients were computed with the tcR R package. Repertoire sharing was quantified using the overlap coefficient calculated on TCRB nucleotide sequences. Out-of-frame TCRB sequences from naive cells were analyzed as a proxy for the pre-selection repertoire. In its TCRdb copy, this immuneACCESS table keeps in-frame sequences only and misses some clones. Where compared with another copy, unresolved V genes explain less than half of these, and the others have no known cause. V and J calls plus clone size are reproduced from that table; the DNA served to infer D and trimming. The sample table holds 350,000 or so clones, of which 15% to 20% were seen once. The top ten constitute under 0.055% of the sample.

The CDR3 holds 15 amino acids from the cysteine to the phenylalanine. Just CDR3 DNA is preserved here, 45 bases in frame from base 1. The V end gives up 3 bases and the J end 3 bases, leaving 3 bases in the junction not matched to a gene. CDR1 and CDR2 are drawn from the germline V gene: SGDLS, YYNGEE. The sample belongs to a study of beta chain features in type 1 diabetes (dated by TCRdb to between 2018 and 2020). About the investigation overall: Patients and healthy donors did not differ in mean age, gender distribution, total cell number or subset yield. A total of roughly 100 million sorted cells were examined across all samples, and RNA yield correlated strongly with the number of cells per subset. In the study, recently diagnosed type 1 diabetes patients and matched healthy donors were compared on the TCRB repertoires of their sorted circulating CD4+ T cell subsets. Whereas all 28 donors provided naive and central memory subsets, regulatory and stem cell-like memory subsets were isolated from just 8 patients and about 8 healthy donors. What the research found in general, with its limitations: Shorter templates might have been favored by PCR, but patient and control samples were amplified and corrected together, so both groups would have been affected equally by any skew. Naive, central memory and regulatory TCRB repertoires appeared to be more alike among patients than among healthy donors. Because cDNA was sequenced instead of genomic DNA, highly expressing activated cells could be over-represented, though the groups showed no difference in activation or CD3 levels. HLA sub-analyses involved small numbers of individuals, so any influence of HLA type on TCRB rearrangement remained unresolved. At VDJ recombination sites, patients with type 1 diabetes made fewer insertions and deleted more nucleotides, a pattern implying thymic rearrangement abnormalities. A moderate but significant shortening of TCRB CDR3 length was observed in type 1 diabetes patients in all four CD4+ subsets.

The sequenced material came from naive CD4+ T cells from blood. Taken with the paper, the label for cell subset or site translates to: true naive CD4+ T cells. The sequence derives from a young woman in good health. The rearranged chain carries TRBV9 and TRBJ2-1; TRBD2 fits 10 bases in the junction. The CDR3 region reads CASSAVAGGYNEQFF. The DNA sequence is TGTGCCAGCAGCGCGGTAGCGGGGGGCTACAATGAGCAGTTCTTC. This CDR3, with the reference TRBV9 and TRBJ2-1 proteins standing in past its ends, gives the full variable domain DSGVTQTPKHLITATGQRVTLRCSPRSGDLSVYWYQQSLDQGLQFLIQYYNGEERAKGNILERFSAQQFPDLHSELNLSSLELGDSALYFCASSAVAGGYNEQFFGPGTRLTVL.